This T cell receptor beta chain was observed in a study of shared clonotypes between healthy human individuals. For this clone: Its antigen is not known.

Broader study findings: Non-shared clonotypes displayed generation probabilities falling below those of clonotypes present in all four donors. Naive CD4 clonotypes overlapped across a few donors at roughly 5%.

The assay was run at deep level. Per the original methods: Junction-only immunoSEQ sequences carried no quality scores, so filtering differed. Using immunoSEQ multiplex PCR, the repertoire was profiled, and TCRdb retains in-frame clones only, with some absent. From that table come the V and J calls and clone size; the DNA was used to work out D and trimming. Found here are about 980,000 clones, more than 75% of them singletons; the top ten hold roughly 1.5%. Germline V gene lookup returns CDR1 SGHRS and CDR2 YFSETQ. CDR3 length: 14 residues. With 4 bases removed from V and 7 bases from J, the gap between germline ends came to 15 bases.

The source of this sequence is a man younger than 30 in good health. Sequencing was done on a sample of memory CD4+ T cells sorted from blood. Specified subset: CD45RA-negative fraction. V usage is TRBV5-1 and J usage is TRBJ1-5; possible D gene TRBD1, 6 bases. Here the CDR3 reads CASSPGGARQPQHF. The CDR3 coding sequence is TGCGCCAGCAGCCCGGGGGGGGCTCGGCAGCCCCAGCATTTT.